This T cell receptor (beta chain) was sequenced in a study of shared clonotypes between healthy human individuals. General study results and limits: Generally, naive subsets came out with larger estimated richness than memory subsets. Depth of sequencing was expected to influence donor clonotype sharing.

CD8 cells regarded as naive lacked CD45RO, were positively chosen for CCR7, and omitted terminally differentiated effector memory CD45RA+ cells. The authors distributed each subset's genomic DNA evenly over several immunoSEQ plates. Here immunoSEQ multiplex PCR was the method, and the copy in TCRdb shows in-frame clones only, minus some. The table lists around 1,900,000 clones, 93% of them singletons, with 1.5% to 2% in the top ten. This clone was picked up one time. Its antigen remains unknown. Germline V gene data show CDR1 as SEHNR and CDR2 as FQNEAQ (reference sequence). The trim removed 1 base at V and 0 bases at J, leaving 12 bases unmatched. CDR3 length: 18 amino acids.

The chain is built from TRBV7-9 and TRBJ2-7, with 7 bases lining up with TRBD2. The material sequenced was naive CD8+ T cells from PBMCs. This TCR was recovered from a young man in good health. Some clones in this sample may be carry-over from other donors' samples. Here the CDR3 reads CASSLGTRVGGSSYEQYF. The DNA for the CDR3 is TGTGCCAGCAGCTTAGGAACGAGGGTGGGCGGGAGCTCCTACGAGCAGTACTTC.